Presented here are 23 T cell receptor beta chains from one specimen sequenced in a study of post-analysis software for immune sequencing data. Their antigens are not known. Prepared TCR beta cDNA libraries contained unique molecular identifiers. MiXCR, run by TCRdb on the PCR reads, gives a single entry per CDR3 protein. The sample consists of 800,000 to 950,000 distinct CDR3 sequences, roughly half of them appearing once. Study findings and constraints: Comparison of patients with controls showed 5 or 6 TRBV segments more frequent in patients, TRBV5-6, TRBV5-1 and TRBV20-1 among them.

Sequencing input: blood. The receptors come from a girl aged 10 to 17 with multiple sclerosis.

The chain links TRBV7-9 to TRBJ2-5; no reliable D call. The germline V gene encodes CDR1 SEHNR and CDR2 FQNEAQ (reference sequence). V was trimmed by 4 bases and J by 11 bases, leaving 14 bases between them. This CDR3 spans 12 amino acids. The CDR3 DNA reads TGTGCCAGCAGCTCCCCGGAAGGCTGGCAGTACTTC. Translation gives CASSSPEGWQYF.

The chain combines TRBV15 with TRBJ2-3; 7 bases fit TRBD2. The CDR3 totals 15 residues. With 1 base clipped from V and 4 bases from J, the junction kept 5 bases outside the gene matches. Germline V CDR1 and CDR2: LNHNV, YYDKDF (reference sequence). In DNA form, the CDR3 reads TGTGCCACCAGCAGAGTAGTTGCGGGAGCAGATACGCAGTATTTT. This sequence encodes CATSRVVAGADTQYF.

This clonotype was picked up a small number of times. The chain uses TRBV10-3 and TRBJ2-3; no firm D call. The germline CDR1 and CDR2 sequences are ENHRY and SYGVKD. This CDR3 has 12 amino acids. The germline V and J ends were trimmed by 0 bases and 8 bases, with 6 bases remaining between them. The CDR3, as DNA: TGTGCCATCAGTGAGTCGACTGGTACGCAGTATTTT. This encodes CAISESTGTQYF.

In its sample, this clonotype was seen a few times. The J gene is TRBJ2-3, the V gene TRBV5-1, with a possible D match to TRBD1 (5 bases). The CDR3 consists of 12 residues. V was shortened by 2 bases and J by 14 bases, with 15 bases between the two germline ends. Germline lookup yields CDR1 SGHRS and CDR2 YFSETQ. The CDR3 is CASSLEGALRYF. DNA for the CDR3: TGCGCCAGCAGCTTAGAAGGGGCGCTTCGGTATTTT.

This clonotype was found a few times. The genes are TRBV28 and TRBJ2-3; 7 positions agree with TRBD2. Germline trimming cut 8 bases from V and 4 bases from J; bases unmatched to any gene: 12. This CDR3 comprises 15 residues. Per the germline V gene, CDR1 is MDHEN and CDR2 is SYDVKM. The CDR3 sequence is CASRPGGGRADTQYF. The CDR3 bases are TGTGCCAGCCGACCTGGGGGAGGGCGTGCAGATACGCAGTATTTT.

This sequence joins TRBV7-2 and TRBJ2-6, with 15 bases lining up with TRBD2. Trimming cost V 5 bases and J 3 bases; bases outside gene matches: 8. This CDR3 is 19 amino acids long. CDR1 is SGHTA and CDR2 is FQGNSA in the germline V gene. This CDR3 is CASSIRTSGGAFGANVLTF. The CDR3 DNA reads TGTGCCAGCAGCATCCGGACTAGCGGGGGGGCTTTTGGGGCCAACGTCCTGACTTTC.

The V gene is TRBV29-1, the J gene TRBJ2-3, with D possibly being TRBD1 (5 bases). The V gene lost 3 bases and the J gene lost 5 bases, with 15 bases spanning the gap. Looked up from germline, CDR1 is SQVTM and CDR2 is ANQGSEA. The CDR3 loop spans 14 amino acids. The DNA for the CDR3 is TGCAGCGTTGAGGGGCAGGGTGGAAAAGATACGCAGTATTTT. Amino acid sequence: CSVEGQGGKDTQYF.

The chain recombines TRBV27 with TRBJ1-2, with TRBD1 matching over 7 bases. The CDR3 is made up of 15 amino acids. Germline V gives CDR1 MNHEY, CDR2 SMNVEV (reference sequence). J lost 4 bases, V lost 5 bases, and 10 bases had no gene match. CDR3 residues: CASSLLSGGVYGYTF. CDR3 nucleotides: TGTGCCAGCAGTCTACTATCAGGGGGTGTCTATGGCTACACCTTC.

This clonotype appeared a few times. The chain joins TRBV20-1 to TRBJ2-5; 10 bases are shared with TRBD2. This CDR3 spans 14 amino acids. J was trimmed by 4 bases and V by 3 bases; bases with no gene match: 5. CDR1 DFQATT and CDR2 SNEGSKA come from the germline V gene (reference sequence). The CDR3 here is CSASWTSGRETQYF. The CDR3 bases are TGCAGTGCTAGTTGGACTAGCGGTAGAGAGACCCAGTACTTC.

The sample holds a few counts of this clonotype. The CDR3 DNA is TGTGCCAGCAGCCCTACTAGCGGGGTCGCAGATACGCAGTATTTT. This gives the protein CASSPTSGVADTQYF. The gene calls are TRBV4-2 and TRBJ2-3; 10 positions match TRBD2. Trimming removed 4 bases from V and 4 bases from J; junction bases left unmatched: 5. The length of the CDR3 is 15 residues. Germline assignment: CDR1 LGHNA and CDR2 YNFKEQ.

This clonotype has a handful of counts. This rearrangement joins TRBV29-1 to TRBJ2-7; 8 bases are shared with TRBD1. Trimming took 4 bases from V and 2 from J; bases not matched to a gene: 4. The germline V gene has CDR1 SQVTM and CDR2 ANQGSEA. The CDR3 has 13 amino acids. CDR3 sequence: CSVVGTGAYEQYF. CDR3 nucleotides: TGCAGCGTTGTGGGGACAGGAGCCTACGAGCAGTACTTC.

V and J are TRBV14 and TRBJ2-4; no clear D. Germline lookup yields CDR1 SGHDN and CDR2 FVKESK. There are 11 residues in the CDR3. Between the trimmed V and J ends, which lost 8 bases and 7 bases, there was a span of 9 bases. The CDR3 bases are TGTGCCAGCGCCCTTCGGAACATTCAGTACTTC. Translated, it gives CASALRNIQYF.

This clonotype was observed a few times. The chain has TRBV20-1 and TRBJ2-5; D is undetermined. The CDR3 is 10 residues long. CDR1 DFQATT and CDR2 SNEGSKA come from the germline V gene (reference sequence). CDR3 sequence reads: CSAVAQTQYF. CDR3 DNA sequence: TGCAGCGCAGTTGCGCAGACCCAGTACTTC.

The chain couples TRBV3-1 to TRBJ2-7; 9 positions agree with TRBD1. V shed 4 bases, J shed 4 bases, and the junction held 8 bases outside the gene matches. Germline-derived CDR1 and CDR2 are LGHDT and YNNKEL (reference sequence). The CDR3 loop spans 15 amino acids. In DNA, the CDR3 is TGTGCCAGCAGCCTCCGGGACAGGGATCCGTACGAGCAGTACTTC. It yields the protein CASSLRDRDPYEQYF.

With respect to this clonotype: Its ends do not fully match the called genes, so a read error is possible. The chain is built from TRBV5-5 and TRBJ2-7; maybe TRBD1 (6 bases). The CDR3 is 13 residues long. In germline, CDR1 is SGHKS, CDR2 YYEKEE (reference sequence). This chain's CDR3 is CVSSLDRSYEQYF. CDR3 DNA: TGTGTCAGCAGCTTAGACAGGAGCTACGAGCAGTACTTC.

This clonotype has just a few counts. V gene TRBV12-3 or TRBV12-4 combines with J gene TRBJ2-3; weak D call: TRBD2 (5 bases). V was clipped by 5 bases and J by 2 bases, with 17 bases between them. The CDR3 totals 16 residues. This CDR3 is CASSIGLERVTDTQYF. In nucleotides, the CDR3 is TGTGCCAGCAGTATCGGACTGGAAAGAGTCACAGATACGCAGTATTTT.

This clonotype has only a few counts. J is TRBJ2-5 and V is TRBV10-3, with TRBD1 identical over 10 bases. The DNA end is a closer match to TRBJ2-7, so the J assignment may be wrong. Germline V CDR1 and CDR2: ENHRY, SYGVKD. The CDR3 consists of 18 residues. In DNA form, the CDR3 reads TGTGCCATCAGTGCAGTTATGGGTAGGACAGGGGGACGTAACGAGCAGTACTTC. The encoded protein is CAISAVMGRTGGRNEQYF.

This clonotype was observed a handful of times. The chain uses TRBV29-1 and TRBJ1-2; no clear D gene. Germline lookup yields CDR1 SQVTM and CDR2 ANQGSEA. Between the trimmed V and J ends, which lost 3 bases and 4 bases, there was a span of 9 bases. The CDR3 covers 12 residues. CDR3 loop: CSVDPSGYGYTF. The DNA for the CDR3 is TGCAGCGTTGATCCGTCGGGCTATGGCTACACCTTC.

This clonotype was detected only a few times. The chain is built from TRBV28 and TRBJ2-1, with TRBD2 matching 8 bases. The germline gives CDR1 MDHEN, CDR2 SYDVKM. This CDR3 spans 13 amino acids. The V and J ends lost 6 bases and 9 bases, in that order; junction bases with no gene match: 7. The DNA of the CDR3 is TGTGCCAGCAGCCGCGGGGGGCCAGGTGAGCAGTTCTTC. Translation gives CASSRGGPGEQFF.

J is TRBJ2-1 and V is TRBV6-1; TRBD2 matches at 7 bases. The V and J ends lost 4 bases and 6 bases, in that order; junction bases with no gene match: 15. This CDR3 is 17 amino acids long. Per germline, CDR1 MNHNS and CDR2 SASEGT. The CDR3 reads CASSVRTVAGRSNEQFF. The CDR3 nucleotides are TGTGCCAGCAGTGTCCGGACCGTAGCGGGCCGCTCCAATGAGCAGTTCTTC.

This clonotype has more than one count but fewer than ten. This chain joins TRBV29-1 and TRBJ2-1; 10 bases line up with TRBD2. The CDR3 has 14 amino acids. The V and J ends lost 4 bases and 4 bases, in that order; junction bases with no gene match: 4. Per germline, CDR1 SQVTM and CDR2 ANQGSEA. As DNA, the CDR3 is TGCAGCGTTGTGTGGACTAGCGGTTACAATGAGCAGTTCTTC. The encoded protein is CSVVWTSGYNEQFF.

The chain uses TRBV15 and TRBJ2-7; D unresolved. The V end lost 3 bases, the J end lost 1 base, and 7 bases lay between the germline ends. This CDR3 comprises 13 residues. From germline, CDR1 is LNHNV and CDR2 YYDKDF (reference sequence). The CDR3 DNA sequence: TGTGCCACCAGCAGCGCCGTTTCCTACGAGCAGTACTTC. The encoded protein is CATSSAVSYEQYF.

The rearrangement uses TRBV6-5 and TRBJ1-4; maybe TRBD1 (6 bases). The ends were cut back, 4 bases at V and 8 bases at J, with 14 bases in the middle. The germline V gene encodes CDR1 MNHEY and CDR2 SVGAGI. This CDR3 is built from 14 residues. DNA for the CDR3: TGTGCCAGCAGTTCACCGGGACATGGGGAAAAACTGTTTTTT. As protein: CASSSPGHGEKLFF.